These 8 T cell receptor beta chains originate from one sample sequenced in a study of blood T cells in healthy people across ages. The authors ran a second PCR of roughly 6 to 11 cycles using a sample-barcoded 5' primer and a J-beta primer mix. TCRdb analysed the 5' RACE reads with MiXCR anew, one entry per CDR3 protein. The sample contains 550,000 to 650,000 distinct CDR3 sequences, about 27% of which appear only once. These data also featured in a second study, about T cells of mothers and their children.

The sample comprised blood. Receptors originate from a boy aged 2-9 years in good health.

CDR3 sequence (DNA): TGCAGCGTCCCCAACGACAGTCAAGAGACCCAGTACTTC. It is translated as CSVPNDSQETQYF. This sequence joins TRBV29-1 and TRBJ2-5, with D perhaps matching TRBD1 (5 bases). Germline V gene sequence: CDR1 SQVTM, CDR2 ANQGSEA. The ends were cut back, 6 bases at V and 2 bases at J, with 13 bases in the middle. This CDR3 is built from 13 residues. Based on the CDR3 plus reference TRBV29-1 and TRBJ2-5, the full variable domain is SAVISQKPSRDICQRGTSLTIQCQVDSQVTMMFWYRQQPGQSLTLIATANQGSEATYESGFVIDKFPISRPNLTFSTLTVSNMSPEDSSIYLCSVPNDSQETQYFGPGTRLLVL.

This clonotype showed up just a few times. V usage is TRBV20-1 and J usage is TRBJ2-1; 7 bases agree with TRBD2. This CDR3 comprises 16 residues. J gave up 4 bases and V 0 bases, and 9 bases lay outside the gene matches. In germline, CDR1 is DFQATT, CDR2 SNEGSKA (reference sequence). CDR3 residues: CSARDPDERGYNEQFF. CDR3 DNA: TGCAGTGCTAGAGATCCGGACGAGCGGGGTTACAATGAGCAGTTCTTC.

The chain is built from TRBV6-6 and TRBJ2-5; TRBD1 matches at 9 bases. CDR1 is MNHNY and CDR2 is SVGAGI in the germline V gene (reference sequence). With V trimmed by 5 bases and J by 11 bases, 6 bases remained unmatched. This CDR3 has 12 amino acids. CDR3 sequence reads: CASSGDRVGQYF. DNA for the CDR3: TGTGCCAGCAGTGGGGACAGGGTCGGGCAGTACTTC.

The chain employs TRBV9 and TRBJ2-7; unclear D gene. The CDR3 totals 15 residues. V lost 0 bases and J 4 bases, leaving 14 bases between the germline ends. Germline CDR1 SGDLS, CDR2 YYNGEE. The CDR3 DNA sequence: TGTGCCAGCAGCGTAGCCGCGCCGTTAGTGTACGAGCAGTACTTC. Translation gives CASSVAAPLVYEQYF.

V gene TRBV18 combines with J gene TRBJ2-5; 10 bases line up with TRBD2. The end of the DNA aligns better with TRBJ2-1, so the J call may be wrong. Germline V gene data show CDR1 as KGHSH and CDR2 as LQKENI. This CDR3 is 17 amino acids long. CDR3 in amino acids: CASSPPVWTSGYNEQFF. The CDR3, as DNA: TGTGCCAGCTCACCACCGGTTTGGACTAGCGGTTACAATGAGCAGTTCTTC.

The CDR3 bases are TGTGCCAGCAGGGATCTCGATTATGTCGACACCTTC. It specifies CASRDLDYVDTF. The chain joins TRBV2 to TRBJ1-2; D is unclear. The germline CDR1 and CDR2 sequences are SNHLY and FYNNEI. V was shortened by 6 bases and J by 12 bases, with 17 bases between the two germline ends. This CDR3 region has 12 residues. Variable domain in full (rest from reference TRBV2 and TRBJ1-2): EPEVTQTPSHQVTQMGQEVILRCVPISNHLYFYWYRQILGQKVEFLVSFYNNEISEKSEIFDDQFSVERPDGSNFTLKIRSTKLEDSAMYFCASRDLDYVDTFGSGTRLTVV.

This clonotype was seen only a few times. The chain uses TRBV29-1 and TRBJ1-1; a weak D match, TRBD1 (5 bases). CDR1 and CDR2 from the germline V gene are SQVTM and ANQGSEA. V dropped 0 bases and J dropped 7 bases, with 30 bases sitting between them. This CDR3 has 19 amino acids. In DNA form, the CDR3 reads TGCAGCGTTGAAGATCTCAGGCAGGGTTCCCCGCTGGAGGCCCTTGAAGCTTTCTTT. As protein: CSVEDLRQGSPLEALEAFF.

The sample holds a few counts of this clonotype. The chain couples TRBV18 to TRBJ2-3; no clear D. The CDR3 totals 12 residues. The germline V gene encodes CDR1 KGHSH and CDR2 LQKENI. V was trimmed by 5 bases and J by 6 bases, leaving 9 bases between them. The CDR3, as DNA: TGTGCCAGCTCAGCTTCGTGGGATACGCAGTATTTT. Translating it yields CASSASWDTQYF.